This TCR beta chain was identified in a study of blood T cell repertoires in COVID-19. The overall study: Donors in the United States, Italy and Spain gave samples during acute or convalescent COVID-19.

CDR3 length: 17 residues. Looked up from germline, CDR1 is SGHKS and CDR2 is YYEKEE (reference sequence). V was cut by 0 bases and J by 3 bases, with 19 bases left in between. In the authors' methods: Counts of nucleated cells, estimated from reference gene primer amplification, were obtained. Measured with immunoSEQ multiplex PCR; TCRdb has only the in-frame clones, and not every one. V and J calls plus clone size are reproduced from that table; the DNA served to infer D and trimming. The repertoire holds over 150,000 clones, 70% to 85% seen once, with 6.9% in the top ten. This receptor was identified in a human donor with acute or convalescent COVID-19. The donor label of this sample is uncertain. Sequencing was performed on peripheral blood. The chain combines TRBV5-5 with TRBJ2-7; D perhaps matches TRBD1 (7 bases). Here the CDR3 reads CASSLVRVAGGLYEQYF. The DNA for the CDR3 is TGTGCCAGCAGCTTGGTGAGGGTGGCAGGGGGGCTCTACGAGCAGTACTTC.